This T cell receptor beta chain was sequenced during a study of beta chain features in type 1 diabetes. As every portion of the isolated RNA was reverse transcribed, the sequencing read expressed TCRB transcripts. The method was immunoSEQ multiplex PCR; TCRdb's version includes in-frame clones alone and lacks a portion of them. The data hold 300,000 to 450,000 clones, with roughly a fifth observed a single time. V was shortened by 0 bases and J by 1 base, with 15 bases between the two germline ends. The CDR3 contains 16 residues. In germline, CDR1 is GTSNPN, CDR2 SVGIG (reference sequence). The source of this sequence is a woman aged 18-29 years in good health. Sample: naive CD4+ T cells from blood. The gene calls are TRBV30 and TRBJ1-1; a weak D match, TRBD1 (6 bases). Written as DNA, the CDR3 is TGTGCCTGGAGTGTCCCATTCAGGGGAAGGAACACTGAAGCTTTCTTT. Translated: CAWSVPFRGRNTEAFF. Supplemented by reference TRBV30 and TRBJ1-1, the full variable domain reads SQTIHQWPATLVQPVGSPLSLECTVEGTSNPNLYWYRQAAGRGLQLLFYSVGIGQISSEVPQNLSASRPQDRQFILSSKKLLLSDSGFYLCAWSVPFRGRNTEAFFGQGTRLTVV.